These 32 T cell receptor beta chains were all obtained from the same sample, sequenced in a study of OX40 agonist ivuxolimab in advanced cancers. Data came from immunoSEQ multiplex PCR; TCRdb stores just in-frame clones and leaves some out. This table has about 25,000 clones, about 86% appearing once. The input for sequencing was CD4+ or CD8+ T cells sorted from blood, taken in a trial of the OX40 agonist ivuxolimab. Receptors originate from an adult with an advanced solid tumor such as melanoma, head and neck, liver or kidney cancer.

The rearrangement joins TRBV5-1 to TRBJ2-1, with D hard to call. CDR1 is SGHRS, CDR2 YFSETQ, per germline. The CDR3 loop spans 16 amino acids. Trimming stripped 4 bases from V and 0 bases from J, with 14 bases between. This CDR3 is CASSPLERLSYNEQFF. CDR3 DNA: TGCGCCAGCAGCCCCTTGGAGCGCCTCTCCTACAATGAGCAGTTCTTC. Combining the CDR3 with reference TRBV5-1 and TRBJ2-1 gives the whole variable domain KAGVTQTPRYLIKTRGQQVTLSCSPISGHRSVSWYQQTPGQGLQFLFEYFSETQRNKGNFPGRFSGRQFSNSRSEMNVSTLELGDSALYLCASSPLERLSYNEQFFGPGTRLTVL.

This chain links TRBV7-6 with TRBJ2-1; 9 bases are a match to TRBD2. After removal of 5 bases from V and 15 bases from J, the junction contained 5 bases not matched to a gene. The CDR3 is 11 amino acids. Germline V CDR1 and CDR2: SGHVS, FNYEAQ. CDR3: CASSLGTSWFF. The CDR3 DNA reads as TGTGCCAGCAGCCTAGGGACTAGCTGGTTCTTC.

The rearrangement joins TRBV7-8 to TRBJ2-1; D is unresolved. Trimming stripped 6 bases from V and 3 bases from J, with 9 bases between. The CDR3 has 13 amino acids. Germline CDR1 and CDR2: SGHVS and FQNEAQ. CDR3 region: CASSPRDYNEQFF. The CDR3 region has the DNA TGTGCCAGCAGTCCCCGAGACTACAATGAGCAGTTCTTC.

The CDR3 DNA follows: TGCGCCAGCAGGGCCGGGACAGCCTCCTACGAGCAGTACTTC. It is translated as CASRAGTASYEQYF. V is TRBV5-1 and J is TRBJ2-7; 7 nucleotides line up with TRBD1. V shed 5 bases, J shed 0 bases, and the junction held 5 bases outside the gene matches. CDR3 length: 14 residues. The germline V gene encodes CDR1 SGHRS and CDR2 YFSETQ.

This chain uses TRBV11-3 with TRBJ1-1, with no clear D. This CDR3 region has 14 residues. Germline CDR1 reads SGHNT; CDR2 reads YENEEA. The ends were cut back, 2 bases at V and 1 base at J, with 8 bases in the middle. The CDR3 region has the DNA TGTGCCAGCAGCTTAAGAGGAGGGAACACTGAAGCTTTCTTT. As protein: CASSLRGGNTEAFF.

Here the CDR3 DNA reads TGTGCCAGCAGTCCTAAGGGGGTAGCGCACAACTCCCGCTACGAGCAGTACTTC. It encodes CASSPKGVAHNSRYEQYF. The V gene is TRBV2, the J gene TRBJ2-7; a possible D gene is TRBD1 (6 bases). V lost 5 bases, J lost 3 bases, and 26 bases lay in between. CDR3 length: 18 amino acids. Germline CDR1 is SNHLY and CDR2 is FYNNEI.

This chain connects TRBV2 to TRBJ2-1, with D hard to call. Germline lookup yields CDR1 SNHLY and CDR2 FYNNEI. V lost 1 base and J lost 2, with 12 bases in between. The CDR3 has 16 amino acids. CDR3 region: CASSEGWRPPYNEQFF. The CDR3 coding sequence is TGTGCCAGCAGTGAAGGGTGGCGGCCCCCCTACAATGAGCAGTTCTTC.

This clone was seen once. The rearrangement links TRBV7-9 to TRBJ2-1; D is unclear. The CDR3 consists of 14 residues. The germline V gene encodes CDR1 SEHNR and CDR2 FQNEAQ (reference sequence). With 3 bases removed from V and 13 bases from J, the gap between germline ends came to 19 bases. The CDR3 spells CASSFDLPEPVQFF. CDR3 DNA: TGTGCCAGCAGCTTTGATTTACCTGAACCTGTACAGTTCTTC.

This clone was observed a single time. The chain employs TRBV11-2 and TRBJ2-7; TRBD2 matches at 12 bases. This CDR3 has 16 residues. Germline loops: CDR1 SGHAT, CDR2 FQNNGV. Losses at the gene ends were 3 bases for V and 4 bases for J; bases not matched to a gene: 7. In nucleotides, the CDR3 is TGTGCCAGCAGCTTGCTCGGGACTAGCGGGCATTACGAGCAGTACTTC. It yields the protein CASSLLGTSGHYEQYF.

J is TRBJ2-3 and V is TRBV18; D is perhaps TRBD2 (6 bases). CDR3 length: 17 residues. The germline CDR1 and CDR2 sequences are KGHSH and LQKENI. V was shortened by 5 bases and J by 1 base, with 19 bases between the two germline ends. The CDR3 is CASSTAWVPGGTDTQYF. Written as DNA, the CDR3 is TGTGCCAGCTCAACCGCGTGGGTCCCGGGGGGCACAGATACGCAGTATTTT.

The chain couples TRBV9 to TRBJ1-1; possible D gene TRBD1, 6 bases. V was clipped by 0 bases and J by 0 bases, with 15 bases between them. The length of the CDR3 is 17 residues. From germline, CDR1 is SGDLS and CDR2 YYNGEE. This CDR3 reads CASSVDGRGGMNTEAFF. Written as DNA, the CDR3 is TGTGCCAGCAGCGTAGATGGCAGGGGAGGGATGAACACTGAAGCTTTCTTT. Based on the CDR3 plus reference TRBV9 and TRBJ1-1, the full variable domain is DSGVTQTPKHLITATGQRVTLRCSPRSGDLSVYWYQQSLDQGLQFLIQYYNGEERAKGNILERFSAQQFPDLHSELNLSSLELGDSALYFCASSVDGRGGMNTEAFFGQGTRLTVV.

The rearrangement joins TRBV10-2 to TRBJ1-1; tentative D call: TRBD1 (5 bases). The V end was cut by 4 bases, the J end by 3 bases, with 12 bases between. Looked up from germline, CDR1 is WSHSY and CDR2 is SAAADI. CDR3 length: 14 amino acids. As DNA, the CDR3 is TGCGCCAGCAGTGGCGGGGGAGGGGACACTGAAGCTTTCTTT. Protein sequence: CASSGGGGDTEAFF.

This clone was seen a few times. This chain joins TRBV19 and TRBJ2-1; 11 bases map to TRBD2. This CDR3 contains 15 residues. Looked up from germline, CDR1 is LNHDA and CDR2 is SQIVND (reference sequence). J gave up 2 bases and V 6 bases, and 3 bases lay outside the gene matches. CDR3 bases: TGTGCCAGTAGAAAGACTAGCGGGACCTACAATGAGCAGTTCTTC. Its translation is CASRKTSGTYNEQFF.

The CDR3 nucleotides are TGCGCCAGCAGTGAGTCGGGCAGGGGCTATGGCTACACCTTC. As protein: CASSESGRGYGYTF. The rearrangement joins TRBV10-2 to TRBJ1-2, with D possibly TRBD1 on 6 matching bases. The V gene lost 0 bases and the J gene lost 4 bases, with 9 bases spanning the gap. Germline CDR1 and CDR2: WSHSY and SAAADI. This CDR3 region has 14 residues.

The rearrangement uses TRBV5-1 and TRBJ2-3; the D gene is possibly TRBD2 (6 bases). Trimming stripped 7 bases from V and 1 base from J, with 7 bases between. The CDR3 loop spans 12 amino acids. Germline V gene sequence: CDR1 SGHRS, CDR2 YFSETQ. Here the CDR3 reads CASGEGTDTQYF. CDR3 nucleotide sequence: TGCGCCAGCGGGGAGGGCACAGATACGCAGTATTTT.

This chain connects TRBV21-1 to TRBJ1-2; the DNA was not compared with TRBD1, the D call given in the table. TRBV21-1 is assigned pseudogene status. The CDR3 is made up of 12 amino acids. The CDR3 DNA sequence: TGTGCCAGTTTACTAAGGGGCTATGGCTACACCTTC. It translates to CASLLRGYGYTF.

This clone was seen a handful of times. The chain has TRBV27 and TRBJ2-7; D is uncertain. The V end lost 4 bases, the J end lost 0 bases, and 7 bases lay between the germline ends. This CDR3 comprises 13 residues. Germline V gene data show CDR1 as MNHEY and CDR2 as SMNVEV (reference sequence). The CDR3 loop is CASSSGPSYEQYF. The CDR3 nucleotides read TGTGCCAGCAGTTCCGGTCCCTCCTACGAGCAGTACTTC.

This chain links TRBV7-6 with TRBJ2-2; no reliable D call. CDR3 size: 15 residues. V was cut by 0 bases and J by 6 bases, with 11 bases left in between. Germline values: CDR1 SGHVS, CDR2 FNYEAQ. CDR3 protein: CASSLASAGAGELFF. CDR3 in DNA: TGTGCCAGCAGCTTAGCGAGTGCAGGTGCCGGGGAGCTGTTTTTT.

This clone was seen just once. The CDR3 loop reads CASSLGGVAGYEQYF. DNA of the CDR3: TGTGCCAGCAGCTTAGGTGGGGTAGCGGGTTACGAGCAGTACTTC. The chain is built from TRBV13 and TRBJ2-7; TRBD2 aligns across 7 bases. The CDR3 is 15 amino acids. The V and J ends lost 0 bases and 4 bases, in that order; junction bases with no gene match: 6. From germline, CDR1 is PRHDT and CDR2 FYEKMQ (reference sequence).

The chain joins TRBV28 to TRBJ2-2; 8 nucleotides match TRBD2. The CDR3 spans 15 residues. Germline CDR1 reads MDHEN; CDR2 reads SYDVKM. Germline trimming cut 2 bases from V and 6 bases from J; bases unmatched to any gene: 5. The CDR3 DNA sequence: TGTGCCAGCAGTTTAGACCCGGGAGGGGCCGGGGAGCTGTTTTTT. Translation gives CASSLDPGGAGELFF.

The rearrangement joins TRBV4-1 to TRBJ2-1; TRBD1 agrees at 7 bases. V shed 4 bases, J shed 4 bases, and the junction held 10 bases outside the gene matches. Germline CDR1 reads MGHRA; CDR2 reads YSYEKL. This CDR3 spans 16 amino acids. CDR3 DNA sequence: TGCGCCAGCAGCCCGTCTGGGACAGCTCTTTACAATGAGCAGTTCTTC. It yields the protein CASSPSGTALYNEQFF.

This clone was picked up one time. The rearrangement joins TRBV7-9 to TRBJ1-2; D uncertain. V was clipped by 5 bases and J by 0 bases, with 13 bases between them. CDR1 and CDR2 from the germline V gene are SEHNR and FQNEAQ (reference sequence). The CDR3 spans 15 residues. In DNA form, the CDR3 reads TGTGCCAGCAGCACCGTCATGAGAGCTAACTATGGCTACACCTTC. Its protein product is CASSTVMRANYGYTF.

This chain connects TRBV27 to TRBJ2-1; D ambiguous. This CDR3 spans 13 amino acids. V gave up 6 bases and J gave up 7 bases, with 13 bases separating them. In germline, CDR1 is MNHEY, CDR2 SMNVEV (reference sequence). The CDR3 sequence is CASSPSLLNEQFF. DNA of the CDR3: TGTGCCAGCAGCCCCTCTCTCCTGAATGAGCAGTTCTTC.

This clone was recorded once. The chain has TRBV11-2 and TRBJ1-5; the D is unclear. V was clipped by 1 base and J by 4 bases, with 11 bases between them. The CDR3 is 15 amino acids. The germline CDR1 and CDR2 sequences are SGHAT and FQNNGV. CDR3 sequence (DNA): TGTGCCAGCAGCTTAGCCGCGGGTTGGAATCAGCCCCAGCATTTT. Its protein product is CASSLAAGWNQPQHF.

V and J are TRBV6-1 and TRBJ1-1, with D hard to call. This CDR3 region has 11 residues. Trimming removed 2 bases from V and 8 bases from J, with 6 bases in between. Germline CDR1 and CDR2: MNHNS and SASEGT. The CDR3 DNA is TGTGCCAGCAGTGAAACGAGAGAAGCTTTCTTT. This codes for CASSETREAFF.

This clone was counted between two and nine times. A read error may produce the germline difference seen at one junction end. The chain joins TRBV7-9 to TRBJ2-5; D not certain. Germline CDR1 SEHNR, CDR2 FQNEAQ (reference sequence). CDR3 size: 10 residues. Written as DNA, the CDR3 is TGCGCGATCTACCAAGAGACCCAGTACTTC. Protein sequence: CAIYQETQYF.

The V call is TRBV6-1, the J call TRBJ2-5, with D possibly being TRBD1 (5 bases). The J call may be faulty, since TRBJ2-7 better matches the DNA end. This CDR3 has 15 residues. Germline V gene lookup returns CDR1 MNHNS and CDR2 SASEGT. Written as DNA, the CDR3 is TGTGCCAGCAGTGCCACCTCCTCGGACATCTACGAGCAGTACTTC. Translation gives CASSATSSDIYEQYF.

The V and J genes are TRBV5-1 and TRBJ1-3; D may be TRBD1 (5 bases). Between the trimmed V and J ends, which lost 3 bases and 2 bases, there was a span of 9 bases. This CDR3 comprises 14 residues. Germline CDR1 and CDR2: SGHRS and YFSETQ. The CDR3 coding sequence is TGCGCCAGCAGCTCCAGGGAAACTGGAAACACCATATATTTT. Its protein is CASSSRETGNTIYF.

V is TRBV10-3 and J is TRBJ2-5, with 14 positions matching TRBD2. This CDR3 spans 19 amino acids. With V trimmed by 4 bases and J by 5 bases, 15 bases remained unmatched. Germline V gene sequence: CDR1 ENHRY, CDR2 SYGVKD. CDR3: CAISAPPGLAGVRAETQYF. Written as DNA, the CDR3 is TGTGCCATCAGTGCACCCCCGGGACTAGCGGGAGTGAGGGCCGAGACCCAGTACTTC.

The chain combines TRBV2 with TRBJ2-7, with no clear D. The length of the CDR3 is 13 residues. Germline CDR1 and CDR2: SNHLY and FYNNEI. The germline V and J ends were trimmed by 7 bases and 4 bases, with 14 bases remaining between them. The CDR3 coding sequence is TGTGCCAGCACTGTCGGTGACCGGTACGAGCAGTACTTC. This codes for CASTVGDRYEQYF.

The genes are TRBV14 and TRBJ1-2; 8 bases fit TRBD1. The CDR3 is made up of 14 amino acids. J was trimmed by 4 bases and V by 4 bases; bases with no gene match: 5. Germline lookup yields CDR1 SGHDN and CDR2 FVKESK. Here the CDR3 reads CASSLTTGGYGYTF. The CDR3 nucleotides are TGTGCCAGCAGCCTCACTACAGGGGGCTATGGCTACACCTTC.

This clone showed up just once. The chain is built from TRBV7-9 and TRBJ2-5; TRBD1 matches 10 bases. From germline, CDR1 is SEHNR and CDR2 FQNEAQ (reference sequence). With 2 bases clipped from V and 5 bases from J, the junction kept 8 bases outside the gene matches. This CDR3 is 16 amino acids long. The CDR3 reads CASSLQTGGAEETQYF. CDR3 nucleotides: TGTGCCAGCAGCTTACAGACAGGGGGCGCGGAGGAGACCCAGTACTTC.